This T cell receptor beta chain is from a study of cytomegalovirus exposure and HLA in healthy donors. Among the donors, all were healthy bone marrow donors. Study conclusions and caveats: Among immune exposure information, only CMV serostatus was available. The authors later linked a missense DCLRE1C variant to TCR beta V- and J-gene trimming.

In the PCR, 60 Vbeta and 13 Jbeta primers were used. Sequencing was performed with immunoSEQ multiplex PCR; in TCRdb, only in-frame clones are kept and a portion is missing. The sample has 60,000 to 70,000 clones; about 72% are singletons. This clone was detected a few times. What it binds is not known. The conserved phenylalanine or tryptophan is not found at the CDR3 terminus, so this likely reflects a read error. Because the CDR3's place on the DNA is in doubt, the DNA is left out and the CDR3 is given as listed by TCRdb. Germline loops: CDR1 SGHRS, CDR2 YFSETQ. The CDR3 length is 15 residues, termini included.

The sequencing input was PBMCs. The J gene is TRBJ1-1, the V gene TRBV5-1. The receptor's source is a man in his fifties in good health and CMV-seropositive. CDR3 protein: CASQWVSGMNTEALV.